Sequencing of this TCR beta chain was carried out in a study of shared clonotypes between healthy human individuals. This CDR3 is built from 13 residues. Germline CDR1 SGHDT, CDR2 YYEEEE. V lost 0 bases, J lost 6 bases, and 9 bases lay in between. Deep-level running was used for the assay. Profiling relied on immunoSEQ multiplex PCR, and the TCRdb table lists in-frame clones only, not all of them. The sample yields 1,400,000 or so clones, approximately 98.5% seen once. The sequenced sample was naive CD4+ T cells sorted from blood. Indicated subset: CD45RA+ positively selected. The chain has TRBV5-6 and TRBJ1-2; D is undetermined. The clonotype comes from a man under 40 in good health. Here the CDR3 DNA reads TGTGCCAGCAGCTTGGTGGCACCCAATGGCTACACCTTC. Its translation is CASSLVAPNGYTF. The variable domain in full, with the rest retrieved from reference TRBV5-6 and TRBJ1-2, is DAGVTQSPTHLIKTRGQQVTLRCSPKSGHDTVSWYQQALGQGPQFIFQYYEEEERQRGNFPDRFSGHQFPNYSSELNVNALLLGDSALYLCASSLVAPNGYTFGSGTRLTVV.